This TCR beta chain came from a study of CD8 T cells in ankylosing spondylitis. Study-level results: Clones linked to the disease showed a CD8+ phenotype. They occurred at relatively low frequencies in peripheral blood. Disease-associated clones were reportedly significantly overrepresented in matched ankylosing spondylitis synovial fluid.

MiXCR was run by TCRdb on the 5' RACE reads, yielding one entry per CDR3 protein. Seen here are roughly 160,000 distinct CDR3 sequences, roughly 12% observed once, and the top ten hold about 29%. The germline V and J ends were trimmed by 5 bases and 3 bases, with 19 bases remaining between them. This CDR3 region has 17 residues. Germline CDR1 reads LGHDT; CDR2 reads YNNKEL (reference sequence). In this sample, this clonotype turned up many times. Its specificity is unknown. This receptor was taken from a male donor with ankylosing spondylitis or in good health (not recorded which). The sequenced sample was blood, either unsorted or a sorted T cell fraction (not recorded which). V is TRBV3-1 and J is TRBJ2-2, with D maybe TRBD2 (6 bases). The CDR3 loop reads CASSSRGRRADTGELFF. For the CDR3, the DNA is TGTGCCAGCAGCTCCCGGGGGAGGAGGGCGGACACCGGGGAGCTGTTTTTT.